Reported below is one T cell receptor beta chain. This entry comes from a study of control samples from healthy donors and cancer patients. The CDR3 totals 18 residues. V was cut by 4 bases and J by 2 bases, with 21 bases left in between. Germline CDR1 is LNHDA and CDR2 is SQIVND (reference sequence). Measured with immunoSEQ multiplex PCR; TCRdb has only the in-frame clones, and not every one. The table records around 170,000 clones, 85% to 90% of them present only once. This TCR was sampled from a woman in her fifties or sixties in good health. The V gene is TRBV19, the J gene TRBJ1-5; D might be TRBD1 (5 bases). Sequenced input: blood. The CDR3 DNA sequence: TGTGCCAGTAGTAGCCGCCGTCATCGGACAACCCGCAATCAGCCCCAGCATTTT. Translated: CASSSRRHRTTRNQPQHF.